This entry describes one T cell receptor beta chain. Its specificity is unknown. Just one base apart from a much larger clone, this may be a read error. This CDR3 is 13 amino acids long. Trimming shortened V by 3 bases and J by 9 bases, and 12 bases separated the two germline ends. Per germline, CDR1 MDHEN and CDR2 SYDVKM. The sample originates from a study of tumor-infiltrating lymphocytes in primary liver carcinoma. Looking at the study overall: Samples gave roughly 3.65 to 7.5 million productive TCRbeta reads, similar across tissue types.

Production of TCR beta cDNA used 400 to 600 ng total RNA together with a constant-region primer. Each TCR beta library was derived from three nested multiplex PCR rounds that employed slightly modified ARM-PCR. For 10 cycles apiece, the opening two PCR rounds ran with TRBV1-TRBV30 forward primers and a C-beta reverse primer. From the multiplex PCR reads, TCRdb called clonotypes with MiXCR, one entry per CDR3 protein. Altogether about 130,000 distinct CDR3 sequences are present, around 64% being singletons, with the ten largest covering 7% to 10%. Study-level points and caveats: A significantly higher top-250-clone fraction was recorded for tumors than for blood (p = 0.039). The study found tumor-adjacent and tumor-blood pairs overlapped less than tumor region pairs.

RNA and DNA were co-extracted from around 20-30 mg of unsorted bulk tissue. More than 75% viable tumor cells made up every tumor sample. Sequenced sample: liver tumor tissue from sampling region 3. Subset noted: tumor region T3, left-lateral pole. The J gene is TRBJ2-4, the V gene TRBV28; the D call may be TRBD1 or TRBD2 (7 bases each). The receptor comes from a woman in her sixties or seventies with primary liver carcinoma and hepatitis B virus infection. CDR3: CASSFSGGVIQYF. For the CDR3, the DNA is TGTGCCAGCAGTTTCTCAGGGGGGGTCATTCAGTACTTC.